The 18 T cell receptor beta chains below all came from one sample that was sequenced in a study of blood T cell repertoires in COVID-19. TCRdb's table, derived via immunoSEQ multiplex PCR, lists solely in-frame clones and lacks some. Of 200,000 to 300,000 clones in the sample, 80% to 90% were seen once. Input material: peripheral blood. These receptors were collected from a man older than 75 with acute or convalescent COVID-19.

This chain joins TRBV6-5 and TRBJ2-7, with 7 bases that match TRBD2. The length of the CDR3 is 14 residues. Germline CDR1 reads MNHEY; CDR2 reads SVGAGI. V lost 8 bases, J lost 3 bases, and 10 bases stayed unmatched. The CDR3: CASGRAGEVYEQYF. The CDR3 DNA reads TGTGCCAGCGGGAGGGCGGGAGAGGTCTACGAGCAGTACTTC.

The chain joins TRBV6-6 to TRBJ2-1, with D possibly TRBD2 on 6 matching bases. With 2 bases removed from V and 5 bases from J, the gap between germline ends came to 13 bases. Germline CDR1 and CDR2: MNHNY and SVGAGI (reference sequence). The CDR3 is made up of 15 amino acids. CDR3 DNA sequence: TGTGCCAGCAGTTACCTAACTAGCTTCGACAATGAGCAGTTCTTC. This codes for CASSYLTSFDNEQFF.

The V call is TRBV10-1, the J call TRBJ1-1, with TRBD1 matching 8 bases. Germline V CDR1 and CDR2: WNHNN, SYGVQD (reference sequence). With 3 bases clipped from V and 7 bases from J, the junction kept 10 bases outside the gene matches. This CDR3 contains 15 residues. The CDR3 spells CASSDRQTGEHEAFF. Written as DNA, the CDR3 is TGCGCCAGCAGTGACCGTCAGACAGGGGAACATGAAGCTTTCTTT.

Concerning this clone itself: A read error may explain this, as a much larger clone is one base away. The chain uses TRBV4-3 and TRBJ2-7; 9 nucleotides match TRBD2. The trim removed 3 bases at V and 11 bases at J, leaving 14 bases unmatched. The germline CDR1 and CDR2 sequences are LGHNA and YSLEER. This CDR3 has 15 residues. CDR3 bases: TGCGCCAGCAGCCACGACGGCGGGGGGGAAAGTTTGAAGTACTTC. Its translation is CASSHDGGGESLKYF.

This clone showed up just a few times. J is TRBJ1-6 and V is TRBV29-1; the match to TRBD1 covers 7 bases. The CDR3 consists of 13 residues. The J segment lost 6 bases and the V segment lost 7 bases, leaving 6 bases of the junction unmatched. CDR1 and CDR2 (germline): SQVTM, ANQGSEA. The CDR3 coding sequence is TGCAGCGCCAGACAGGGTCGTAATTCACCCCTCCACTTT. Its translation is CSARQGRNSPLHF.

This chain links TRBV11-2 with TRBJ1-4; 11 bases line up with TRBD1. Germline CDR1 is SGHAT and CDR2 is FQNNGV. There are 15 residues in the CDR3. J was trimmed by 10 bases and V by 5 bases; bases with no gene match: 9. The CDR3 sequence is CASSPSGTGGAKLFF. CDR3 bases: TGTGCCAGCAGCCCGTCCGGGACAGGGGGAGCAAAACTGTTTTTT.

The rearrangement uses TRBV19 and TRBJ2-2, with TRBD2 matching 12 bases. Germline CDR1 LNHDA, CDR2 SQIVND (reference sequence). V was clipped by 2 bases and J by 3 bases; unmatched bases: 7. There are 18 residues in the CDR3. In DNA form, the CDR3 reads TGTGCCAGTAGTATAAGGCGGACTAGCGGGAAATACACCGGGGAGCTGTTTTTT. It translates to CASSIRRTSGKYTGELFF.

The sample holds one count of this clone. The chain combines TRBV5-1 with TRBJ2-1, with D possibly matching TRBD1 (5 bases). Per the germline V gene, CDR1 is SGHRS and CDR2 is YFSETQ. Trimming cost V 0 bases and J 4 bases, with 11 bases left between them. This CDR3 spans 15 amino acids. CDR3 in amino acids: CASSLGPGLYNEQFF. CDR3 DNA: TGCGCCAGCAGCTTGGGGCCAGGGTTATACAATGAGCAGTTCTTC.

With respect to this clone: One end of the junction is discordant with germline, which a read error may explain. This chain links TRBV7-7 with TRBJ2-6; no reliable D call. Germline V gene lookup returns CDR1 SSHAT and CDR2 FNYEAQ (reference sequence). This CDR3 region has 15 residues. Here the CDR3 reads CASSFASSGANVLTF. The CDR3 DNA follows: TGTGCTAGCAGCTTTGCGTCATCTGGGGCCAACGTCCTGACTTTC.

The CDR3, as DNA: TGTGCCAGCAGTTCCGGGACAGGGTTGACCTATGGCTACACCTTC. This gives the protein CASSSGTGLTYGYTF. The chain recombines TRBV6-5 with TRBJ1-2; 9 bases align to TRBD1. Trimming took 4 bases from V and 4 from J; bases not matched to a gene: 7. CDR1 MNHEY and CDR2 SVGAGI come from the germline V gene. CDR3 length equals 15 residues.

Regarding this clone: Germline is not matched at one junction end, which may reflect a read error. The chain has TRBV10-3 and TRBJ2-1, with D possibly TRBD2 on 5 matching bases. The CDR3 has 14 residues. Germline V CDR1 and CDR2: ENHRY, SYGVKD. CDR3 coding DNA: TGTGCCATCACTGAGGGCGGTTCCTACAATGAGCAGTTCTTC. Translation: CAITEGGSYNEQFF.

The rearrangement links TRBV21-1 to TRBJ2-2; the D segment call TRBD1 is taken from the table without a DNA check. TRBV21-1 represents a pseudogene. The CDR3 has 15 amino acids. CDR3 amino acids: CASSIRQGDTGELFF. As DNA, the CDR3 is TGTGCCAGCAGCATCCGACAGGGGGACACCGGGGAGCTGTTTTTT.

The rearrangement joins TRBV11-2 to TRBJ1-4; D is undetermined. Per germline, CDR1 SGHAT and CDR2 FQNNGV. CDR3 length: 14 residues. The ends were cut back, 2 bases at V and 7 bases at J, with 11 bases in the middle. The CDR3 DNA reads as TGTGCCAGCAGCTTACCCCAACATGGTGAAAAACTGTTTTTT. This sequence encodes CASSLPQHGEKLFF.

The V call is TRBV10-3, the J call TRBJ2-7, with TRBD1 matching over 9 bases. V shed 3 bases, J shed 4 bases, and the junction held 7 bases outside the gene matches. The CDR3 covers 15 residues. Germline V CDR1 and CDR2: ENHRY, SYGVKD. CDR3 in amino acids: CAISDSTGGKYEQYF. CDR3 in DNA: TGTGCCATCAGTGATAGTACAGGGGGCAAATACGAGCAGTACTTC.

The chain combines TRBV10-3 with TRBJ2-7; a possible D gene is TRBD1 (6 bases). The CDR3 spans 18 residues. CDR1 and CDR2 from the germline V gene are ENHRY and SYGVKD. Trimming left V 2 bases short and J 7 bases short, with 27 bases between. The CDR3 protein is CAISEEKRTALFLGEQYF. The CDR3 nucleotides are TGTGCCATCAGTGAGGAAAAAAGGACAGCCCTCTTCCTCGGGGAGCAGTACTTC.

The chain joins TRBV28 to TRBJ2-5; TRBD1 matches 9 bases. Germline CDR1 is MDHEN and CDR2 is SYDVKM. Trimming removed 2 bases from V and 6 bases from J; junction bases left unmatched: 13. The CDR3 covers 17 residues. The chain's CDR3 is CASSLRRDRVRGKTQYF. The CDR3 coding sequence is TGTGCCAGCAGTTTAAGACGGGACAGGGTACGAGGAAAGACCCAGTACTTC.

The chain links TRBV18 to TRBJ2-3, with TRBD2 identical over 7 bases. The CDR3 sequence is 16 residues long. V lost 3 bases to trimming and J lost 0 bases; unmatched junction nucleotides: 6. CDR1 and CDR2 (germline): KGHSH, LQKENI. The CDR3 loop is CASSPIAGTSTDTQYF. In DNA form, the CDR3 reads TGTGCCAGCTCACCCATAGCGGGTACTAGCACAGATACGCAGTATTTT.

V gene TRBV6-4 combines with J gene TRBJ2-3, with TRBD1 matching over 10 bases. The CDR3 runs to 16 residues. CDR1 MRHNA and CDR2 SNTAGT come from the germline V gene. V lost 3 bases and J lost 2; bases outside the gene matches: 5. In DNA, the CDR3 is TGTGCCAGCAGTGAATTCGGGACAGGGGCCACAGATACGCAGTATTTT. Protein product: CASSEFGTGATDTQYF.